The 20 T cell receptor beta chains presented below share a single source sample, sequenced in a study of cytomegalovirus exposure and HLA in healthy donors. The PCR contained 60 Vbeta and 13 Jbeta primers. Clones were read by immunoSEQ multiplex PCR, and TCRdb kept only the in-frame ones, dropping some. The sample includes fewer than 200,000 clones, about 79% of them seen just once. Sequences were obtained from PBMCs. The source of these receptors is a woman aged 45 to 65 in good health and CMV-seropositive.

This sequence joins TRBV27 and TRBJ2-1; D might be TRBD1 (5 bases). The CDR3 has 14 residues. Trimming stripped 2 bases from V and 6 bases from J, with 11 bases between. Germline lookup yields CDR1 MNHEY and CDR2 SMNVEV (reference sequence). CDR3 coding DNA: TGTGCCAGCAGTTTAGTCCAGGGTCTCAATGAGCAGTTCTTC. Amino acid sequence: CASSLVQGLNEQFF.

The chain joins TRBV11-2 to TRBJ2-7, with 7 bases lining up with TRBD2. The CDR3 length is 18 residues. In germline, CDR1 is SGHAT, CDR2 FQNNGV. The V and J ends lost 5 bases and 4 bases, in that order; junction bases with no gene match: 20. The CDR3 spells CASSPLGRARGEQYEQYF. The CDR3 region has the DNA TGTGCCAGCAGCCCCTTGGGGAGGGCTCGGGGGGAGCAATACGAGCAGTACTTC.

Notes on this clone: One junction end disagrees with the germline gene, perhaps due to a read error. The chain joins TRBV4-1 to TRBJ2-2; perhaps TRBD2 as D (5 bases). This CDR3 is built from 14 residues. CDR1 and CDR2 from the germline V gene are MGHRA and YSYEKL. The CDR3 DNA reads as TGCGCCAGCAGTCAGAAACAGAACGCCGGGGATCTGTTTTTT. Its translation: CASSQKQNAGDLFF.

V is TRBV2 and J is TRBJ1-2; TRBD1 aligns across 9 bases. Germline assignment: CDR1 SNHLY and CDR2 FYNNEI. The CDR3 has 14 amino acids. Germline trimming cut 6 bases from V and 2 bases from J; bases unmatched to any gene: 4. The CDR3 DNA reads TGTGCCAGCAGCGGACAGGGGCTAAACTATGGCTACACCTTC. Translated: CASSGQGLNYGYTF.

J is TRBJ2-7 and V is TRBV15, with 7 positions matching TRBD2. The CDR3 has 15 amino acids. The V segment lost 3 bases and the J segment 2 bases; nucleotides outside the gene matches: 7. Germline CDR1 is LNHNV and CDR2 is YYDKDF (reference sequence). The CDR3 bases are TGTGCCACCAGCAGTGGGCCGGGGGGTACCTACGAGCAGTACTTC. Encoded protein: CATSSGPGGTYEQYF.

This clone showed up just a few times. The V and J genes are TRBV19 and TRBJ1-6; no definite D call. CDR1 is LNHDA, CDR2 SQIVND, per germline (reference sequence). CDR3 length: 17 residues. Trimming cost V 4 bases and J 5 bases, with 18 bases left between them. CDR3 sequence: CASSRSGLLGDNSPLHF. The DNA for the CDR3 is TGTGCCAGTAGTAGATCCGGACTATTGGGAGATAATTCACCCCTCCACTTT.

Only a few counts were recorded for this clone. The junction departs from germline at one end; a sequencing error may be responsible. The rearrangement links TRBV19 to TRBJ1-2; 7 nucleotides line up with TRBD1. The CDR3 extends over 12 amino acids. CDR1 and CDR2 from the germline V gene are LNHDA and SQIVND (reference sequence). CDR3 sequence (DNA): TGTGCCAGTAGTATAGACGCGGGACAGAGCCACTTC. It encodes CASSIDAGQSHF.

This clone was picked up a small number of times. The rearrangement links TRBV6-5 to TRBJ2-3; 8 bases are a match to TRBD1. Looked up from germline, CDR1 is MNHEY and CDR2 is SVGAGI. This CDR3 region has 12 residues. V lost 6 bases to trimming and J lost 8 bases; unmatched junction nucleotides: 4. The DNA of the CDR3 is TGTGCCAGCAGACAGGGGGATGGTACGCAGTATTTT. This translates into CASRQGDGTQYF.

The chain employs TRBV6-7 and TRBJ1-5; TRBD1 might be the D (5 bases). TRBV6-7 is known as an ORF, though its function is uncertain. This CDR3 spans 17 amino acids. V was trimmed by 0 bases and J by 4 bases, leaving 16 bases between them. CDR3 DNA: TGTGCCAGCAGTTACTCGAATATGGGCAGGGAAAATCAGCCCCAGCATTTT. Protein sequence: CASSYSNMGRENQPQHF.

The DNA for the CDR3 is TGTGCCAGCAGCTTGGAGGGTAATGAAGCTTTCTTT. Its protein product is CASSLEGNEAFF. The rearrangement links TRBV7-9 to TRBJ1-1; D is undetermined. The CDR3 covers 12 residues. Germline loops: CDR1 SEHNR, CDR2 FQNEAQ (reference sequence). Trimming removed 3 bases from V and 7 bases from J, with 9 bases in between. The variable domain in full, completed from reference TRBV7-9 and TRBJ1-1, reads DTGVSQNPRHKITKRGQNVTFRCDPISEHNRLYWYRQTLGQGPEFLTYFQNEAQLEKSRLLSDRFSAERPKGSFSTLEIQRTEQGDSAMYLCASSLEGNEAFFGQGTRLTVV.

The chain links TRBV7-2 to TRBJ2-3, with 9 positions matching TRBD2. The V segment lost 2 bases and the J segment 5 bases; nucleotides outside the gene matches: 8. The germline CDR1 and CDR2 sequences are SGHTA and FQGNSA. CDR3 length: 16 amino acids. CDR3 nucleotide sequence: TGTGCCAGCAGCTTACTGCCAGCGGGGGGCCGAGATACGCAGTATTTT. The encoded protein is CASSLLPAGGRDTQYF.

The V call is TRBV15, the J call TRBJ2-1; D uncertain. V dropped 1 base and J dropped 9 bases, with 10 bases sitting between them. In germline, CDR1 is LNHNV, CDR2 YYDKDF (reference sequence). The CDR3 has 13 amino acids. The CDR3 here is CATSRGISGEQFF. The CDR3 DNA reads TGTGCCACCAGCAGAGGCATTTCGGGTGAGCAGTTCTTC.

In its sample, this clone was seen a few times. V usage is TRBV6-4 and J usage is TRBJ2-2; TRBD2 aligns across 10 bases. The CDR3 extends over 14 amino acids. Looked up from germline, CDR1 is MRHNA and CDR2 is SNTAGT. Trimming took 4 bases from V and 4 from J; bases not matched to a gene: 0. Here the CDR3 reads CASSASGSTGELFF. The CDR3 bases are TGTGCCAGCAGTGCTAGCGGGAGCACCGGGGAGCTGTTTTTT.

The chain links TRBV18 to TRBJ2-3; 7 bases line up with TRBD2. Unmatched junction bases numbered 3, after V lost 3 bases and J lost 0 bases. CDR3 length: 15 residues. Germline CDR1 is KGHSH and CDR2 is LQKENI. The CDR3, as DNA: TGTGCCAGCTCACCCCTTAGCGGGAGCACAGATACGCAGTATTTT. Its translation: CASSPLSGSTDTQYF.

This chain links TRBV19 with TRBJ2-6, with TRBD2 as a possible D gene (6 bases). Deletions cut 7 bases from V and 0 bases from J, with 16 bases between. In germline, CDR1 is LNHDA, CDR2 SQIVND (reference sequence). The CDR3 runs 17 residues. The CDR3 DNA is TGTGCCAGTACCCACTTAGCGGAACTCTCTGGGGCCAACGTCCTGACTTTC. Residues: CASTHLAELSGANVLTF.

The chain recombines TRBV5-3 with TRBJ1-5; no firm D call. TRBV5-3 is annotated as an ORF whose role is uncertain. CDR3 size: 18 residues. Trimming removed 1 base from V and 0 bases from J, with 17 bases in between. CDR3 sequence: CARSLWPPGNDSNQPQHF. In DNA form, the CDR3 reads TGTGCCAGAAGCTTGTGGCCCCCAGGAAATGATAGCAATCAGCCCCAGCATTTT.

This clone was counted a few times. The gene calls are TRBV20-1 and TRBJ2-5; a weak D match, TRBD2 (5 bases). Trimming removed 3 bases at V and 5 bases at J, with 7 bases between. CDR1 is DFQATT, CDR2 SNEGSKA, per germline (reference sequence). The CDR3 runs 11 residues. The CDR3, as DNA: TGCAGTGCTAGGGCGGGCGAGACCCAGTACTTC. Its translation: CSARAGETQYF.

The rearrangement uses TRBV7-2 and TRBJ1-6; 8 nucleotides agree with TRBD1. V was pared by 5 bases and J by 7 bases, with 4 bases of the junction left unmatched. This CDR3 comprises 14 residues. Germline-derived CDR1 and CDR2 are SGHTA and FQGNSA. CDR3: CASSLGTGNSPLHF. The CDR3 DNA reads TGTGCCAGCAGCCTAGGGACAGGAAATTCACCCCTCCACTTT.

V usage is TRBV7-3 and J usage is TRBJ2-2; 7 bases map to TRBD2. This CDR3 spans 14 amino acids. Trimming cost V 5 bases and J 2 bases; bases outside gene matches: 2. Per germline, CDR1 SGHTA and CDR2 FQGTGA. Written as DNA, the CDR3 is TGTGCCAGCAGCCCGGGACTAAACACCGGGGAGCTGTTTTTT. It yields the protein CASSPGLNTGELFF. Using reference TRBV7-3 and TRBJ2-2 for the parts outside the CDR3, the full variable domain is GAGVSQTPSNKVTEKGKYVELRCDPISGHTALYWYRQSLGQGPEFLIYFQGTGAADDSGLPNDRFFAVRPEGSVSTLKIQRTERGDSAVYLCASSPGLNTGELFFGEGSRLTVL.

The rearrangement links TRBV5-5 to TRBJ2-7, with D possibly matching TRBD1 (5 bases). Trimming removed 0 bases at V and 1 base at J, with 11 bases between. Per germline, CDR1 SGHKS and CDR2 YYEKEE (reference sequence). The CDR3 loop spans 15 amino acids. The CDR3 DNA sequence: TGTGCCAGCAGCTTGGATGGGGCGTATTCCTACGAGCAGTACTTC. This gives the protein CASSLDGAYSYEQYF.